This entry lists 32 T cell receptor beta chains sequenced from one sample in a study of T cells in Graves' hyperthyroidism and ophthalmopathy. RNA transcripts served as the template for amplifying TCR beta CDR3 regions. A set of HTBI primers served as the primers for a first-round RT-PCR of the TCR CDR3. TCRdb reprocessed the multiplex PCR reads with MiXCR, giving one entry per CDR3 protein. The sample has under 250,000 distinct CDR3 sequences; about 15% are singletons. Sequenced sample: blood. The source is a man in his fifties with Graves' hyperthyroidism.

This clonotype appeared many times. The chain joins TRBV5-1 to TRBJ2-3, with a weak D call TRBD2 (5 bases). This CDR3 has 14 amino acids. Germline V gene sequence: CDR1 SGHRS, CDR2 YFSETQ. The V and J ends lost 5 bases and 3 bases respectively, with 13 bases between them. Here the CDR3 reads CASSEGVITDTQYF. In DNA form, the CDR3 reads TGCGCCAGCAGTGAGGGAGTAATAACAGATACGCAGTATTTT.

This clonotype was seen at least ten times. The rearrangement joins TRBV28 to TRBJ2-1; no definite D call. The CDR3 contains 13 residues. Between the trimmed V and J ends, which lost 3 bases and 3 bases, there was a span of 6 bases. Germline CDR1 and CDR2: MDHEN and SYDVKM. The CDR3 here is CASSFQDYNEQFF. CDR3 nucleotides: TGTGCCAGCAGTTTTCAGGACTACAATGAGCAGTTCTTC.

This chain's CDR3 is CASSYSPGGRHIQYF. CDR3 nucleotide sequence: TGTGCCAGCAGTTACTCGCCGGGAGGGAGACACATTCAGTACTTC. The V and J genes are TRBV6-5 and TRBJ2-4; TRBD2 matches at 8 bases. Germline trimming cut 0 bases from V and 8 bases from J; bases unmatched to any gene: 6. Per the germline V gene, CDR1 is MNHEY and CDR2 is SVGAGI. The CDR3 length is 15 residues.

CDR3 in amino acids: CASINGGLAGGGEQFF. Here the CDR3 DNA reads TGTGCCAGCATCAATGGGGGACTAGCGGGAGGCGGGGAGCAGTTCTTC. The chain has TRBV6-1 and TRBJ2-1, with 15 positions matching TRBD2. CDR1 is MNHNS, CDR2 SASEGT, per germline. The CDR3 consists of 16 residues. Losses at the gene ends were 7 bases for V and 10 bases for J; bases not matched to a gene: 11.

This clonotype was recorded many times. The genes are TRBV29-1 and TRBJ2-2; 11 positions agree with TRBD1. The V gene end was trimmed by 7 bases and the J gene end by 4 bases; junction bases not matched to a gene: 5. CDR1 and CDR2 (germline): SQVTM, ANQGSEA. The CDR3 is 14 residues long. DNA of the CDR3: TGCAGCGCTCCGGGACAGGGGGTCACCGGGGAGCTGTTTTTT. The encoded protein is CSAPGQGVTGELFF.

This clonotype occurred a few times. V and J are TRBV7-8 and TRBJ1-4, with D hard to call. Germline V gene data show CDR1 as SGHVS and CDR2 as FQNEAQ. CDR3 size: 15 residues. Trimming stripped 4 bases from V and 1 base from J, with 10 bases between. The CDR3 bases are TGTGCCAGCAGCTACCAACAGAGAACTAATGAAAAACTGTTTTTT. This encodes CASSYQQRTNEKLFF. Full variable domain (outside the CDR3, taken from reference TRBV7-8 and TRBJ1-4): GAGVSQSPRYKVAKRGQDVALRCDPISGHVSLFWYQQALGQGPEFLTYFQNEAQLDKSGLPSDRFFAERPEGSVSTLKIQRTQQEDSAVYLCASSYQQRTNEKLFFGSGTQLSVL.

The chain recombines TRBV5-6 with TRBJ1-1; 8 bases align to TRBD1. Germline CDR1 reads SGHDT; CDR2 reads YYEEEE. V was pared by 3 bases and J by 8 bases, with 12 bases of the junction left unmatched. This CDR3 comprises 15 residues. The CDR3 coding sequence is TGTGCCAGCAGCTCAGATGTCAGGGGGCAAACGGAAGCTTTCTTT. Its protein is CASSSDVRGQTEAFF.

The chain links TRBV5-4 to TRBJ2-3; 7 nucleotides agree with TRBD2. The CDR3 totals 15 residues. Germline lookup yields CDR1 SGHNT and CDR2 YYREEE (reference sequence). V was pared by 3 bases and J by 6 bases, with 10 bases of the junction left unmatched. This chain's CDR3 is CASSWDYTPGDTQYF. CDR3 DNA sequence: TGTGCCAGCAGCTGGGACTATACCCCAGGTGATACGCAGTATTTT.

This clonotype was observed a few times. CDR3 region: CASSLVDGNTIYF. The DNA for the CDR3 is TGTGCCAGCAGTTTAGTCGATGGAAACACCATATATTTT. The gene calls are TRBV28 and TRBJ1-3; D is ambiguous. The CDR3 is 13 amino acids. Trimming stripped 2 bases from V and 3 bases from J, with 5 bases between. Germline CDR1 is MDHEN and CDR2 is SYDVKM.

This clonotype has at least ten counts. V is TRBV20-1 and J is TRBJ1-2; weak D call: TRBD1 (6 bases). This CDR3 spans 13 amino acids. V was cut by 3 bases and J by 3 bases, with 11 bases left in between. Germline lookup yields CDR1 DFQATT and CDR2 SNEGSKA (reference sequence). The CDR3 sequence: CSASIYRDYGYTF. In nucleotides, the CDR3 is TGCAGTGCTAGTATATACAGGGACTATGGCTACACCTTC.

This clonotype came up many times. The J gene is TRBJ1-2, the V gene TRBV28; 8 bases fit TRBD1. V lost 7 bases and J lost 0; bases outside the gene matches: 1. The length of the CDR3 is 13 residues. Germline-derived CDR1 and CDR2 are MDHEN and SYDVKM. The DNA of the CDR3 is TGTGCCAGCACGGACAGGGCTAACTATGGCTACACCTTC. Its translation is CASTDRANYGYTF.

This clonotype was seen once. This rearrangement joins TRBV5-4 to TRBJ1-2, with 8 positions matching TRBD1. Germline values: CDR1 SGHNT, CDR2 YYREEE (reference sequence). The CDR3 length is 14 residues. J lost 6 bases, V lost 5 bases, and 9 bases had no gene match. The DNA of the CDR3 is TGTGCCAGCAGTTACGACAGGGGTAAGGATGGCTACACCTTC. It is translated as CASSYDRGKDGYTF. Looking up the rest from reference TRBV5-4 and TRBJ1-2 gives the full variable domain: ETGVTQSPTHLIKTRGQQVTLRCSSQSGHNTVSWYQQALGQGPQFIFQYYREEENGRGNFPPRFSGLQFPNYSSELNVNALELDDSALYLCASSYDRGKDGYTFGSGTRLTVV.

This clonotype was recorded at least ten times. The gene calls are TRBV20-1 and TRBJ2-5; no clear D. Trimming took off 1 base at V and 4 bases at J, with 1 base between the two ends. Germline assignment: CDR1 DFQATT and CDR2 SNEGSKA (reference sequence). This CDR3 is 10 amino acids long. The CDR3 nucleotides read TGCAGTGCTAGAGTAGAGACCCAGTACTTC. Translation: CSARVETQYF.

This clonotype showed up many times. V and J are TRBV2 and TRBJ1-2; D is unclear. The CDR3 totals 13 residues. Trimming cost V 4 bases and J 8 bases, with 14 bases left between them. From germline, CDR1 is SNHLY and CDR2 FYNNEI. CDR3 DNA: TGTGCCAGCAGTGCAAGGAGCCTGTTGGGCTACACCTTC. Encoded protein: CASSARSLLGYTF. Using reference TRBV2 and TRBJ1-2 for the parts outside the CDR3, the full variable domain is EPEVTQTPSHQVTQMGQEVILRCVPISNHLYFYWYRQILGQKVEFLVSFYNNEISEKSEIFDDQFSVERPDGSNFTLKIRSTKLEDSAMYFCASSARSLLGYTFGSGTRLTVV.

This clonotype was seen many times. This CDR3 is CASSPLTSANRYF. CDR3 DNA: TGTGCCAGCAGCCCTTTAACTAGCGCCAACCGGTACTTC. The chain joins TRBV7-8 to TRBJ2-5; TRBD2 agrees at 7 bases. Unmatched junction bases numbered 13, after V lost 5 bases and J lost 13 bases. The CDR3 extends over 13 amino acids. CDR1 is SGHVS, CDR2 FQNEAQ, per germline.

This clonotype turned up a few times. This chain uses TRBV7-2 with TRBJ2-1; 13 nucleotides align to TRBD2. Germline lookup yields CDR1 SGHTA and CDR2 FQGNSA. This CDR3 spans 14 amino acids. V gave up 3 bases and J gave up 14 bases; unmatched junction bases: 7. The CDR3 loop is CASSLRLAGGNKFF. DNA of the CDR3: TGTGCCAGCAGCTTGAGACTAGCGGGAGGTAATAAGTTCTTC.

This chain links TRBV6-1 with TRBJ1-1; D remains unclear. From germline, CDR1 is MNHNS and CDR2 SASEGT. The length of the CDR3 is 15 residues. Trimming removed 6 bases at V and 0 bases at J, with 14 bases between. CDR3 sequence reads: CASSPKVLMNTEAFF. The CDR3 nucleotides are TGTGCCAGCAGCCCGAAGGTGCTAATGAACACTGAAGCTTTCTTT.

This clonotype was detected many times. This sequence joins TRBV28 and TRBJ1-5, with TRBD1 matching 7 bases. The V and J ends lost 6 bases and 6 bases, in that order; junction bases with no gene match: 5. Looked up from germline, CDR1 is MDHEN and CDR2 is SYDVKM. The CDR3 loop spans 13 amino acids. The CDR3, as DNA: TGTGCCAGCAGCAGGGGGGCCCTTCAGCCCCAGCATTTT. This encodes CASSRGALQPQHF.

This clonotype was picked up many times. V and J are TRBV7-3 and TRBJ2-3; tentatively, D is TRBD2 (5 bases). This CDR3 is 14 amino acids long. Germline-derived CDR1 and CDR2 are SGHTA and FQGTGA. Trimming pared 2 bases from V and 4 bases from J, leaving 10 bases between. The CDR3 region is CASSLFGRSDTQYF. In DNA form, the CDR3 reads TGTGCCAGCAGCTTATTTGGGAGATCAGATACGCAGTATTTT.

On this clonotype itself: A read error may be the cause here, since a much bigger clone is one base away. CDR3 in DNA: TGTGCCAGCAGTGGGCCTCCCCGTACCTACGGGCAGTACTTC. It translates to CASSGPPRTYGQYF. The chain carries TRBV6-1 and TRBJ2-7; D is unclear. Germline assignment: CDR1 MNHNS and CDR2 SASEGT. The CDR3 covers 14 residues.

This clonotype was found many times. The gene calls are TRBV7-3 and TRBJ2-3; no firm D call. This CDR3 spans 15 amino acids. Trimming took 5 bases from V and 2 from J, leaving 14 bases between them. From germline, CDR1 is SGHTA and CDR2 FQGTGA. CDR3 region: CASSPGLLHTDTQYF. The CDR3 DNA follows: TGTGCCAGCAGCCCTGGTCTATTACACACAGATACGCAGTATTTT.

In its sample, this clonotype was seen many times. This chain joins TRBV7-9 and TRBJ2-7; tentatively, D is TRBD2 (6 bases). Trimming pared 5 bases from V and 4 bases from J, leaving 15 bases between. Germline V gene data show CDR1 as SEHNR and CDR2 as FQNEAQ (reference sequence). The CDR3 totals 14 residues. Written as DNA, the CDR3 is TGTGCCAGCAGCGACCCCGGAGGGCCGTACGAGCAGTACTTC. Protein: CASSDPGGPYEQYF.

Worth noting for this clonotype: One junction end does not reproduce the germline sequence, and a read error may be involved. The chain has TRBV7-8 and TRBJ2-1; D gene uncertain. Germline loops: CDR1 SGHVS, CDR2 FQNEAQ. The CDR3 sequence is 16 residues long. The CDR3 loop is CASSPRPFSSYNEQFF. CDR3 bases: TGCGCCAGCAGCCCCCGACCTTTTAGCTCCTACAATGAGCAGTTCTTC.

This clonotype showed up many times. DNA of the CDR3: TGTGCCAGCAACCGGTTGACAGGAGGGAAAACTGAAGCTTTCTTT. Protein: CASNRLTGGKTEAFF. The chain joins TRBV5-5 to TRBJ1-1; D possibly corresponds to TRBD1 (6 bases). Germline CDR1 and CDR2: SGHKS and YYEKEE (reference sequence). Trimming stripped 6 bases from V and 5 bases from J, with 20 bases between. The CDR3 totals 15 residues.

This clonotype was counted at least ten times. The chain is built from TRBV7-2 and TRBJ2-1; 9 bases are shared with TRBD2. V lost 6 bases, J lost 3 bases, and 6 bases stayed unmatched. This CDR3 is built from 15 residues. Germline V gene sequence: CDR1 SGHTA, CDR2 FQGNSA. The CDR3 bases are TGTGCCAGCAGTCTAGCGGGAACCCGCTACAATGAGCAGTTCTTC. It is translated as CASSLAGTRYNEQFF.

This clonotype has at least ten counts. This rearrangement joins TRBV15 to TRBJ2-7; 11 nucleotides match TRBD1. The CDR3 sequence is 14 residues long. Germline-derived CDR1 and CDR2 are LNHNV and YYDKDF (reference sequence). The V gene end was trimmed by 8 bases and the J gene end by 2 bases; junction bases not matched to a gene: 5. The CDR3 coding sequence is TGTGCCACCGCCCGGGACAGGGGGACCTACGAGCAGTACTTC. Its protein is CATARDRGTYEQYF.

This clonotype was picked up many times. This chain connects TRBV20-1 to TRBJ2-1; D tentatively reads TRBD1 or TRBD2 (5 bases each). Trimming removed 6 bases from V and 9 bases from J, with 12 bases in between. This CDR3 comprises 11 residues. The germline gives CDR1 DFQATT, CDR2 SNEGSKA (reference sequence). The CDR3 is CSASWDGEQFF. The CDR3 nucleotides read TGCAGTGCCTCTTGGGACGGTGAGCAGTTCTTC.

This clonotype has at least ten counts. This rearrangement joins TRBV28 to TRBJ2-1; TRBD1 matches 9 bases. After removal of 10 bases from V and 9 bases from J, the junction contained 19 bases not matched to a gene. The CDR3 totals 16 residues. The germline V gene has CDR1 MDHEN and CDR2 SYDVKM. This CDR3 is CATSPTGGSRIGEQFF. CDR3 nucleotides: TGTGCCACCTCCCCGACAGGGGGGTCTAGGATCGGTGAGCAGTTCTTC.

The chain carries TRBV27 and TRBJ1-5, with D hard to call. The ends were cut back, 3 bases at V and 4 bases at J, with 7 bases in the middle. The CDR3 covers 13 residues. The V gene's germline CDR1 is MNHEY and CDR2 SMNVEV (reference sequence). The CDR3 nucleotides read TGTGCCAGCAGTTTCCTGGGGAATCAGCCCCAGCATTTT. Translating gives CASSFLGNQPQHF.

Many counts were recorded for this clonotype. This chain connects TRBV28 to TRBJ2-2; D gene unclear. Germline V gene lookup returns CDR1 MDHEN and CDR2 SYDVKM. This CDR3 has 15 residues. V was cut by 6 bases and J by 6 bases, with 17 bases left in between. The CDR3 DNA reads as TGTGCCAGCAGCGTAGACGAGGATGAGGCCGGGGAGCTGTTTTTT. Its protein product is CASSVDEDEAGELFF.

With respect to this clonotype: A much bigger clone sits one base away, suggesting this may be a read error. The J gene is TRBJ2-1, the V gene TRBV29-1; D gene unclear. V was pared by 6 bases and J by 7 bases, with 13 bases between. The length of the CDR3 is 12 residues. The germline CDR1 and CDR2 sequences are SQVTM and ANQGSEA. DNA of the CDR3: TGCAGCGTCCGGGTCGTTAGGAATGAGCAGTTCTTC. Protein product: CSVRVVRNEQFF.

This clonotype was recorded at least ten times. This sequence joins TRBV4-1 and TRBJ2-7; D is possibly TRBD2 (6 bases). V was trimmed by 3 bases and J by 6 bases, leaving 15 bases between them. The CDR3 has 14 amino acids. Germline values: CDR1 MGHRA, CDR2 YSYEKL. The CDR3 nucleotides read TGCGCCAGCAGCCAGGGCCCGGGGGTTCTCGAGCAGTACTTC. It translates to CASSQGPGVLEQYF.